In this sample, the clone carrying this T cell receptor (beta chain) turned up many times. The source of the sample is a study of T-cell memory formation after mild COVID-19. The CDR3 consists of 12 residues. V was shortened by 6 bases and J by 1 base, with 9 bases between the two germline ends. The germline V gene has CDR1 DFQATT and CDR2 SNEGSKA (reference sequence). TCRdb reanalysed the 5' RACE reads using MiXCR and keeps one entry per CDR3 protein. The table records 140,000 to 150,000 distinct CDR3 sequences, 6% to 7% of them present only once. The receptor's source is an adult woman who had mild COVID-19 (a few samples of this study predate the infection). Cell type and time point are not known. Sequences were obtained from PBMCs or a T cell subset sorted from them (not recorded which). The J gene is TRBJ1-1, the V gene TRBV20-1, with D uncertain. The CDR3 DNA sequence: TGCAGTGCCTATGGCACGAACACTGAAGCTTTCTTT. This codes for CSAYGTNTEAFF.